By share, the clone carrying this TCR beta chain ranks as medium-sized. Some clones are missing from TCRdb's copy, which holds only in-frame ones; the method was immunoSEQ multiplex PCR. The data show over 6,500 clones, with none appearing a single time. Busulfan-fludarabine conditioning, marrow transplant, and cyclophosphamide on days +3 and +4 were administered. The sample comes from a study of T cells after posttransplantation cyclophosphamide. The CDR3 consists of 14 residues. CDR1 is SGHVS and CDR2 is FQNEAQ in the germline V gene. V lost 5 bases, J lost 0 bases, and 7 bases lay in between. The TCR comes from a male patient in his thirties who received an allogeneic stem cell transplant from an unrelated donor, was CMV-positive, and had acute and chronic GVHD. The T cells may partly be graft donor cells. This specimen was PBMCs, taken after an allogeneic stem cell transplant with post-transplant cyclophosphamide. This chain links TRBV7-8 with TRBJ1-4; D not resolved. The CDR3 nucleotides are TGTGCCAGCAGCCGGAGTGCAACTAATGAAAAACTGTTTTTT. It is translated as CASSRSATNEKLFF.